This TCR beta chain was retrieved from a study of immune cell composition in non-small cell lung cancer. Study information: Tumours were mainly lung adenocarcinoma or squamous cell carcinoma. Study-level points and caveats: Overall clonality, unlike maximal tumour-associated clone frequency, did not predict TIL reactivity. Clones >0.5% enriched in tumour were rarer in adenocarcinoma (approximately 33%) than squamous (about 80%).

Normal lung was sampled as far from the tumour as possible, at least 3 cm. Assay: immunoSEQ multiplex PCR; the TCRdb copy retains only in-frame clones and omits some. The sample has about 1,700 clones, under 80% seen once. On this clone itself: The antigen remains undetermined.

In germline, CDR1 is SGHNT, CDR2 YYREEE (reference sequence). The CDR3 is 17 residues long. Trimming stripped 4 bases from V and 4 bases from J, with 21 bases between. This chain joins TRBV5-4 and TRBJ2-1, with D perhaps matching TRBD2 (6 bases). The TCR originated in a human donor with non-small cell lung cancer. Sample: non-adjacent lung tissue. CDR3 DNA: TGTGCCAGCAGCGCTGCAACCGGGACTCCGGCTTACAATGAGCAGTTCTTC. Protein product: CASSAATGTPAYNEQFF.